A single sample is the source of the 13 T cell receptor beta chains below, sequenced in a study of blood T cell repertoires in COVID-19. The method was immunoSEQ multiplex PCR; TCRdb's version includes in-frame clones alone and lacks a portion of them. This table holds 95,000 to 150,000 clones, about 82% found once. Sequencing was done on a sample of peripheral blood. The receptors stem from a human donor in a cohort sampled during active COVID-19.

The V and J genes are TRBV5-1 and TRBJ1-1; 7 bases are shared with TRBD1. Germline lookup yields CDR1 SGHRS and CDR2 YFSETQ. The CDR3 totals 16 residues. V lost 2 bases, J lost 0 bases, and 7 bases stayed unmatched. The CDR3 region has the DNA TGCGCCAGCAGCTTCGAATTAGGACAGGTGAACACTGAAGCTTTCTTT. This gives the protein CASSFELGQVNTEAFF.

The chain couples TRBV7-9 to TRBJ2-7; 12 bases fit TRBD2. Germline CDR1 SEHNR, CDR2 FQNEAQ (reference sequence). The CDR3 has 18 amino acids. V dropped 4 bases and J dropped 3; count of bases not matched to a gene: 13. The CDR3 region has the DNA TGTGCCAGCAGCTCACGACTATCGGGACTAGCGGGCCGCTACGAGCAGTACTTC. Its protein product is CASSSRLSGLAGRYEQYF. Supplemented by reference TRBV7-9 and TRBJ2-7, the full variable domain reads DTGVSQNPRHKITKRGQNVTFRCDPISEHNRLYWYRQTLGQGPEFLTYFQNEAQLEKSRLLSDRFSAERPKGSFSTLEIQRTEQGDSAMYLCASSSRLSGLAGRYEQYFGPGTRLTVT.

The V and J genes are TRBV3-1 (or the pseudogene TRBV3-2) and TRBJ1-1; D might be TRBD1 (6 bases). The V and J ends lost 4 bases and 2 bases respectively, with 14 bases between them. From germline, CDR1 is LGHDT and CDR2 YNNKEL (reference sequence). This CDR3 has 15 residues. The CDR3 here is CASSLAGGQNTEAFF. DNA of the CDR3: TGTGCCAGCAGCCTAGCGGGGGGCCAAAACACTGAAGCTTTCTTT.

The chain combines TRBV4-1 with TRBJ2-3; possible D gene TRBD1, 6 bases. The CDR3 is 16 amino acids. V lost 0 bases to trimming and J lost 4 bases, with 14 bases between them. CDR1 MGHRA and CDR2 YSYEKL come from the germline V gene. This CDR3 reads CASSQDPRQVSDTQYF. As DNA, the CDR3 is TGCGCCAGCAGCCAAGATCCGCGACAGGTCTCAGATACGCAGTATTTT.

The chain recombines TRBV11-2 with TRBJ2-2; no clear D gene. Trimming took 3 bases from V and 1 from J, leaving 6 bases between them. The germline V gene encodes CDR1 SGHAT and CDR2 FQNNGV. The CDR3 extends over 14 amino acids. CDR3 sequence (DNA): TGTGCCAGCAGCTTGTCCGTGAACACCGGGGAGCTGTTTTTT. It specifies CASSLSVNTGELFF.

The chain carries TRBV10-1 and TRBJ2-1; 8 nucleotides match TRBD2. The CDR3 loop spans 14 amino acids. Trimming took 10 bases from V and 9 from J; bases not matched to a gene: 14. Germline CDR1 is WNHNN and CDR2 is SYGVQD (reference sequence). CDR3 nucleotide sequence: TGCGCCACCAGCCCTCGGCGGGAGGCCGGTGAGCAGTTCTTC. It translates to CATSPRREAGEQFF.

This chain joins TRBV3-1 (or the pseudogene TRBV3-2) and TRBJ2-7; 8 bases are a match to TRBD1. Germline lookup yields CDR1 LGHDT and CDR2 YNNKEL (reference sequence). This CDR3 is built from 13 residues. The V segment lost 1 base and the J segment 7 bases; nucleotides outside the gene matches: 3. The CDR3 region is CASSQGTGREQYF. The CDR3 DNA reads as TGTGCCAGCAGCCAAGGGACAGGGAGGGAGCAGTACTTC.

The gene calls are TRBV6-5 and TRBJ2-3, with D perhaps matching TRBD2 (5 bases). From germline, CDR1 is MNHEY and CDR2 SVGAGI. V shed 8 bases and J shed 4 bases, with 13 bases lying between them. The CDR3 is made up of 13 amino acids. The CDR3 reads CASLAGRADTQYF. CDR3 in DNA: TGTGCCAGCTTGGCGGGTAGAGCAGATACGCAGTATTTT.

V usage is TRBV7-2 and J usage is TRBJ2-5; 9 bases map to TRBD1. Germline CDR1 and CDR2: SGHTA and FQGNSA. CDR3 length equals 14 residues. J was trimmed by 5 bases and V by 4 bases; bases with no gene match: 5. Here the CDR3 DNA reads TGTGCCAGCAGCTGGACAGGGGTCGGCGAGACCCAGTACTTC. Protein: CASSWTGVGETQYF.

This sequence joins TRBV20-1 and TRBJ2-7; TRBD1 aligns across 7 bases. V dropped 3 bases and J dropped 7; count of bases not matched to a gene: 9. CDR1 and CDR2 (germline): DFQATT, SNEGSKA (reference sequence). The CDR3 is made up of 13 amino acids. The CDR3 protein is CSASREGGQEQYF. CDR3 in DNA: TGCAGTGCTAGTCGAGAAGGGGGCCAGGAGCAGTACTTC.

This chain joins TRBV19 and TRBJ1-5; D possibly corresponds to TRBD1 (6 bases). Trimming shortened V by 5 bases and J by 5 bases, and 16 bases separated the two germline ends. The V gene's germline CDR1 is LNHDA and CDR2 SQIVND (reference sequence). The CDR3 has 15 amino acids. In DNA, the CDR3 is TGTGCCAGTAGTCAACTCCGGGACATCTATCAGCCCCAGCATTTT. Translating it yields CASSQLRDIYQPQHF.

The rearrangement uses TRBV7-2 and TRBJ2-7; TRBD2 agrees at 11 bases. Germline values: CDR1 SGHTA, CDR2 FQGNSA. The CDR3 runs to 15 residues. V gave up 5 bases and J gave up 1 base; unmatched junction bases: 4. The CDR3 reads CASSARTSGSYEQYF. The CDR3 DNA sequence: TGTGCCAGCAGCGCCCGGACTAGCGGGTCCTACGAGCAGTACTTC.

The V call is TRBV11-1, the J call TRBJ2-7; the D gene is possibly TRBD1 (5 bases). V was shortened by 2 bases and J by 1 base, with 9 bases between the two germline ends. CDR1 SGHAT and CDR2 FQDESV come from the germline V gene (reference sequence). The length of the CDR3 is 14 residues. The CDR3 is CASSLSDSSYEQYF. The DNA of the CDR3 is TGTGCCAGCAGCTTAAGCGACAGTTCCTACGAGCAGTACTTC.